This TCR beta chain was sequenced during a study of cytomegalovirus exposure and HLA in healthy donors. Findings and limits, study-wide: Most sequenced TCRs were rare (though some public TCRs occurred in many donors).

The assay was immunoSEQ multiplex PCR, and TCRdb's table has in-frame clones only and misses some. The sample lists 140,000 to 150,000 clones, about nine tenths occurring once. A note on this clone: Its antigen remains unidentified.

The source of this sequence is a man aged 18 to 29 in good health and CMV-seronegative. The material sequenced was PBMCs.

CDR3 sequence: CASSLALGRTREYGYTF. The CDR3, as DNA: TGTGCCAGCAGCTTAGCGCTCGGGCGGACTCGGGAATATGGCTACACCTTC. The chain recombines TRBV7-8 with TRBJ1-2; D gene ambiguous. CDR1 is SGHVS and CDR2 is FQNEAQ in the germline V gene. The CDR3 extends over 17 amino acids. Trimming took 0 bases from V and 5 from J, leaving 19 bases between them.